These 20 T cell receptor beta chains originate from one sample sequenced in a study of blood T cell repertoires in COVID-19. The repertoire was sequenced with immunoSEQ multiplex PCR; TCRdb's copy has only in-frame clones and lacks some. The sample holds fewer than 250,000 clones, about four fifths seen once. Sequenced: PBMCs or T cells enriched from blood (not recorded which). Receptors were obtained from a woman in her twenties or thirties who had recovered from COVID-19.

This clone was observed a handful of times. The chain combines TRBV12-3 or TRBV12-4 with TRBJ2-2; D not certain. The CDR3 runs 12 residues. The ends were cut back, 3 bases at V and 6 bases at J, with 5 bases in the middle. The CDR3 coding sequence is TGTGCCAGCAGTTTCGGTCCCGGGGAGCTGTTTTTT. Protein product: CASSFGPGELFF.

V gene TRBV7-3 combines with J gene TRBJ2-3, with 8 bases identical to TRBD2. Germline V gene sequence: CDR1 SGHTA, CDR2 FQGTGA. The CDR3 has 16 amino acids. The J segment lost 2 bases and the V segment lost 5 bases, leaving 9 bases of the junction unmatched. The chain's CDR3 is CASSLRLAGFTDTQYF. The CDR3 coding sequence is TGTGCCAGCAGCCTTCGGCTAGCGGGTTTCACAGATACGCAGTATTTT.

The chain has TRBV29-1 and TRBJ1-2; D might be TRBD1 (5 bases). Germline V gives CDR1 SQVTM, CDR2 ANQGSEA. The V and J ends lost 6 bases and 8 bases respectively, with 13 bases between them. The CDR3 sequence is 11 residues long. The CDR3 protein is CSVGTGGGYTF. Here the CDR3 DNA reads TGCAGCGTAGGGACCGGGGGAGGCTACACCTTC.

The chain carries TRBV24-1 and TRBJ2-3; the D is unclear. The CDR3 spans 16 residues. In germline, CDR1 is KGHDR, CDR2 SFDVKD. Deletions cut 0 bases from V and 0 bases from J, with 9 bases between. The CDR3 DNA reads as TGTGCCACCAGTGATTTGCGCGGAACTAGCACAGATACGCAGTATTTT. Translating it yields CATSDLRGTSTDTQYF.

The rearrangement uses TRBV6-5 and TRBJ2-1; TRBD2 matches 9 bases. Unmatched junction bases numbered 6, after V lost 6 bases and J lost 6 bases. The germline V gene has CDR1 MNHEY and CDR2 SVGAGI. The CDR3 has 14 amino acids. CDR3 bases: TGTGCCAGCAGAATCGGACTAGCGTTCAATGAGCAGTTCTTC. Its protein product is CASRIGLAFNEQFF.

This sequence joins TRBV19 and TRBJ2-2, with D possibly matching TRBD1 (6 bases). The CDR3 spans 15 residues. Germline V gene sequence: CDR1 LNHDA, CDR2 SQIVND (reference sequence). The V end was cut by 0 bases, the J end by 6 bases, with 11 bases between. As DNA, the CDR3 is TGTGCCAGTAGTATAGAAAACAGGGCTGCCGGGGAGCTGTTTTTT. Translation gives CASSIENRAAGELFF.

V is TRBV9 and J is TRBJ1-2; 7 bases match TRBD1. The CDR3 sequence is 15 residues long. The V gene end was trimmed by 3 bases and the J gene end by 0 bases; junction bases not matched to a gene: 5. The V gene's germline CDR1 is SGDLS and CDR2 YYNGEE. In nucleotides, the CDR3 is TGTGCCAGCAGCGCTTGGGACAGCGCTAACTATGGCTACACCTTC. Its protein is CASSAWDSANYGYTF.

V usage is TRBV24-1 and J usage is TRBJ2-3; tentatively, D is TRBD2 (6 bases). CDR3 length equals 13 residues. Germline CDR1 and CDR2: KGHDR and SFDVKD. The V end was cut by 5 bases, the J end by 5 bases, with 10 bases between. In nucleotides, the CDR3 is TGTGCCACCAGTGGTGGGGGGAAAGATACGCAGTATTTT. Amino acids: CATSGGGKDTQYF.

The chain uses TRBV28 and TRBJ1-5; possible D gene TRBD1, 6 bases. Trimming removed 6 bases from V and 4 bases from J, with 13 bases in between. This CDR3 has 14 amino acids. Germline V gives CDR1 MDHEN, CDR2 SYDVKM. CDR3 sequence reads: CASSLRDKNQPQHF. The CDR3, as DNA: TGTGCCAGCAGCCTCCGGGACAAAAATCAGCCCCAGCATTTT.

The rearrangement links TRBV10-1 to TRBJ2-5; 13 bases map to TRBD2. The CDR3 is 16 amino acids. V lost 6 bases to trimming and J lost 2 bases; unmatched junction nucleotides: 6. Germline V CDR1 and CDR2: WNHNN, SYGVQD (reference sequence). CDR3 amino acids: CASSQLAGGPQETQYF. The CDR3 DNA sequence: TGCGCCAGCAGCCAACTAGCGGGGGGGCCGCAAGAGACCCAGTACTTC.

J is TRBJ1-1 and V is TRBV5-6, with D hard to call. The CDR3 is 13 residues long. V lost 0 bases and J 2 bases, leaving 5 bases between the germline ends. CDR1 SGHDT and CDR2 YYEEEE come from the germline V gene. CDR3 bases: TGTGCCAGCAGCTTGGGACACAACACTGAAGCTTTCTTT. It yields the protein CASSLGHNTEAFF.

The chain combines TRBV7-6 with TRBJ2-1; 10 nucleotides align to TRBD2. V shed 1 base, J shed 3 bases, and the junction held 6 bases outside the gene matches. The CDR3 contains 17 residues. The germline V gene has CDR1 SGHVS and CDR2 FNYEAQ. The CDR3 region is CASSLVGSSGSYNEQFF. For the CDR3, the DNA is TGTGCCAGCAGCTTAGTGGGATCTAGCGGGAGCTACAATGAGCAGTTCTTC.

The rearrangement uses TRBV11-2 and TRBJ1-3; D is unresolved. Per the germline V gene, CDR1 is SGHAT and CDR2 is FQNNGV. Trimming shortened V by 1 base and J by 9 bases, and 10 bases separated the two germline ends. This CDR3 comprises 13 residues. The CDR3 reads CASSLAGLGTIYF. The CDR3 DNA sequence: TGTGCCAGCAGCTTAGCTGGGCTTGGCACCATATATTTT.

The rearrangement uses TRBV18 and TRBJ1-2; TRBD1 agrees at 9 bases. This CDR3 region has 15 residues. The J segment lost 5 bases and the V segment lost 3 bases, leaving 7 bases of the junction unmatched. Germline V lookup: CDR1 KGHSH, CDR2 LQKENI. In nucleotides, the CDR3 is TGTGCCAGCTCACCCTGGGACAGGGCCCTTTATGGCTACACCTTC. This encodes CASSPWDRALYGYTF.

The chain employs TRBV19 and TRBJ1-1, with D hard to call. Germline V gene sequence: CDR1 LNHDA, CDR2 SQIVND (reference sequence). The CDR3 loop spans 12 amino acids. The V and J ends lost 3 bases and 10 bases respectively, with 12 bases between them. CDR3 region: CASSIYGIVAFF. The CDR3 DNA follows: TGTGCCAGTAGTATCTACGGGATTGTAGCTTTCTTT.

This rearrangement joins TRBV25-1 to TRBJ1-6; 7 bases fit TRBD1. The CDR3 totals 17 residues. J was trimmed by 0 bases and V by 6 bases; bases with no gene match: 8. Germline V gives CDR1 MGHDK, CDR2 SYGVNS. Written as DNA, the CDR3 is TGTGCCAGCAGCCCAAGGGGGCAGAGCTCCTATAATTCACCCCTCCACTTT. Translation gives CASSPRGQSSYNSPLHF.

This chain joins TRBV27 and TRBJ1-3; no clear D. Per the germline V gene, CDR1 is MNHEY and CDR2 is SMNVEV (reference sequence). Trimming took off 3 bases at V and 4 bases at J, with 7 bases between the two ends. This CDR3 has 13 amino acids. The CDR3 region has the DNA TGTGCCAGCAGTTTCACGGTCGGAAACACCATATATTTT. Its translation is CASSFTVGNTIYF.

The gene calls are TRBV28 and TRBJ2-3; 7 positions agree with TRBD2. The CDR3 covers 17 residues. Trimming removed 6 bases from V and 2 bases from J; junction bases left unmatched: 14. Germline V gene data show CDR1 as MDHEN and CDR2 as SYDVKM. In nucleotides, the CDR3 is TGTGCCAGCAGCAGGTTTTTTGCGGGGGACCTCACAGATACGCAGTATTTT. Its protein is CASSRFFAGDLTDTQYF. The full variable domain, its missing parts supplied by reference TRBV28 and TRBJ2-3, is DVKVTQSSRYLVKRTGEKVFLECVQDMDHENMFWYRQDPGLGLRLIYFSYDVKMKEKGDIPEGYSVSREKKERFSLILESASTNQTSMYLCASSRFFAGDLTDTQYFGPGTRLTVL.

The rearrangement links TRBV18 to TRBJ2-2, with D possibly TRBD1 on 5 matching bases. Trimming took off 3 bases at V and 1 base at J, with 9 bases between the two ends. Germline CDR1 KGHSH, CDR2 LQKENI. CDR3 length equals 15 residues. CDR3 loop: CASSPRQGNTGELFF. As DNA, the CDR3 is TGTGCCAGCTCACCCCGGCAGGGGAACACCGGGGAGCTGTTTTTT.

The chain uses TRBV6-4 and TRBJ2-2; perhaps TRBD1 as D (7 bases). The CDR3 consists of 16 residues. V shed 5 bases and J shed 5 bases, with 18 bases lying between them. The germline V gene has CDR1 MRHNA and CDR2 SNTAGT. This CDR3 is CASSKAGGPRTGELFF. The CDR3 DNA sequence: TGTGCCAGCAGTAAAGCAGGGGGGCCAAGAACCGGGGAGCTGTTTTTT.